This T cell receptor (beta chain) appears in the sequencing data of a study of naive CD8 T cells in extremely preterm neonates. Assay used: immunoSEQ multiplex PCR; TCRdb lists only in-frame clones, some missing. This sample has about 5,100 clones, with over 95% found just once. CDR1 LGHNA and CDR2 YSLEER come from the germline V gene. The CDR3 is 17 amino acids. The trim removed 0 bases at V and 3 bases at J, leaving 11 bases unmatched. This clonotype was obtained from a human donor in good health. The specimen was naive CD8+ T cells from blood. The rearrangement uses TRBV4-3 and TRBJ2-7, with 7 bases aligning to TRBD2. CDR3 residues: CASSQDLLRDYVYEQYF. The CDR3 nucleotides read TGCGCCAGCAGCCAAGATTTACTCCGGGACTATGTCTACGAGCAGTACTTC.